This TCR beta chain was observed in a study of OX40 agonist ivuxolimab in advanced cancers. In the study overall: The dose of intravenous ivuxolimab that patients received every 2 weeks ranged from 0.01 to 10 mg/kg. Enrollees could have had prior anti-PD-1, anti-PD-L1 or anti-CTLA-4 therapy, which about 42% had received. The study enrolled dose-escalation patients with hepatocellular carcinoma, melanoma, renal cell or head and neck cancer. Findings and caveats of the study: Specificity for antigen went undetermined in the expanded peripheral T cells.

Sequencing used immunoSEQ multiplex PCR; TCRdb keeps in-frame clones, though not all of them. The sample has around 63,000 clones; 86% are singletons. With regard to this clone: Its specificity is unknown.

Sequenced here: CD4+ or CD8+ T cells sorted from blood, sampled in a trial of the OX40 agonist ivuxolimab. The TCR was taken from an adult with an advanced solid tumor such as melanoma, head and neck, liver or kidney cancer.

The CDR3 sequence is CASFSSNTGELFF. CDR3 coding DNA: TGTGCCAGCTTCTCCTCGAACACCGGGGAGCTGTTTTTT. V gene TRBV5-4 combines with J gene TRBJ2-2; D is unclear. Germline-derived CDR1 and CDR2 are SGHNT and YYREEE (reference sequence). Trimming pared 7 bases from V and 0 bases from J, leaving 7 bases between. The CDR3 totals 13 residues.